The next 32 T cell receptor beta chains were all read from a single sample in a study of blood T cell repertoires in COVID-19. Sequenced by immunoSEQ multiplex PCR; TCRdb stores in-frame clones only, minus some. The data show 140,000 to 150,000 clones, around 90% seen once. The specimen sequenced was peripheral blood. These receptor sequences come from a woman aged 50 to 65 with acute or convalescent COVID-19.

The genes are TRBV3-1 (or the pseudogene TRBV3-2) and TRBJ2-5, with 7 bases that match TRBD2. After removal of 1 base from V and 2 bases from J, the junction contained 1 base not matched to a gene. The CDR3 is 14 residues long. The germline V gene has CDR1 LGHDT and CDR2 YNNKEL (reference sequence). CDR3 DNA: TGTGCCAGCAGCCAAGTCGGGGGGCAAGAGACCCAGTACTTC. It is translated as CASSQVGGQETQYF.

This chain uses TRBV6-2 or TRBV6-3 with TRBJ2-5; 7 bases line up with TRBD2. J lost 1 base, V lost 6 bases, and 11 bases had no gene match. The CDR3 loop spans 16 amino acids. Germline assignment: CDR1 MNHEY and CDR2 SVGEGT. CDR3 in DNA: TGTGCCAGCAGCCACGGGGCGGGAGTCCCCCAAGAGACCCAGTACTTC. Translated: CASSHGAGVPQETQYF.

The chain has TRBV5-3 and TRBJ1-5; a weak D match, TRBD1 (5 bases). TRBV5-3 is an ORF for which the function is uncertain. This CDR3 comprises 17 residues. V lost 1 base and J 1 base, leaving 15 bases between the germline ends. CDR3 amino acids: CARSLPGSVTSNQPQHF. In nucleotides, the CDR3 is TGTGCCAGAAGCTTGCCAGGGTCGGTTACAAGCAATCAGCCCCAGCATTTT.

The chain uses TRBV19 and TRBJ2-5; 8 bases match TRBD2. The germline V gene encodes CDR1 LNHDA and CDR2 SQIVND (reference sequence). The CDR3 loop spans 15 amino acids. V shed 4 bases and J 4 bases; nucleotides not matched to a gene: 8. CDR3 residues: CASSRGLGVPETQYF. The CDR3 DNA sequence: TGTGCCAGTAGTAGGGGACTAGGCGTTCCAGAGACCCAGTACTTC.

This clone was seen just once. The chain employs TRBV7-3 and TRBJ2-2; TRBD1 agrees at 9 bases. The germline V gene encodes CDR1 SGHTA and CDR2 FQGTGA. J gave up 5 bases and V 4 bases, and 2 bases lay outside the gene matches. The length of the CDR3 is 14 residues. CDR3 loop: CASSSQGATGELFF. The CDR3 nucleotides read TGTGCCAGCAGCTCACAGGGGGCGACCGGGGAGCTGTTTTTT.

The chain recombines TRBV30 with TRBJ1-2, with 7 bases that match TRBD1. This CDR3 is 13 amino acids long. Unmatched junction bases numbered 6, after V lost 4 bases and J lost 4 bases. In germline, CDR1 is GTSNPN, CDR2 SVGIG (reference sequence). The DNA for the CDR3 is TGTGCCTGGACCCCGCAGGGGGTCTATGGCTACACCTTC. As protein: CAWTPQGVYGYTF.

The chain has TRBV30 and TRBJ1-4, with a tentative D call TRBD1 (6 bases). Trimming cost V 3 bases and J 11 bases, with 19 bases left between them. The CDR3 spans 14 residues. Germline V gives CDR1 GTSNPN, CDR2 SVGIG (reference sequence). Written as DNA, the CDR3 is TGTGCCTGGAGCCTCGTAACAGGGAGGGGGAAACTGTTTTTT. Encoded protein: CAWSLVTGRGKLFF.

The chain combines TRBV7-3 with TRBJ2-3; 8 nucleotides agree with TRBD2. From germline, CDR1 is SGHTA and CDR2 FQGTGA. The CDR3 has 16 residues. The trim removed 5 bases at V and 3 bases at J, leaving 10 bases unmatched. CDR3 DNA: TGTGCCAGCAGCGTATCAGGCGGGGGGCTGACAGATACGCAGTATTTT. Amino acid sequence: CASSVSGGGLTDTQYF.

For the CDR3, the DNA is TGTGCCAGTAGTATAGATCGTGGCGGCTACACCTTC. This codes for CASSIDRGGYTF. This chain joins TRBV19 and TRBJ1-2; D gene unclear. The CDR3 has 12 amino acids. V was shortened by 0 bases and J by 8 bases, with 7 bases between the two germline ends. Germline V gives CDR1 LNHDA, CDR2 SQIVND (reference sequence).

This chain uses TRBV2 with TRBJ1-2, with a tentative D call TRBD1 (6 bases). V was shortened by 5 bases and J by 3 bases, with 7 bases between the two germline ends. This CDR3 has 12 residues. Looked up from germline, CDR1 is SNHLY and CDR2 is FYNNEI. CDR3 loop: CASSNRDYGYTF. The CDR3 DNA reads TGTGCCAGCAGTAACAGGGACTATGGCTACACCTTC.

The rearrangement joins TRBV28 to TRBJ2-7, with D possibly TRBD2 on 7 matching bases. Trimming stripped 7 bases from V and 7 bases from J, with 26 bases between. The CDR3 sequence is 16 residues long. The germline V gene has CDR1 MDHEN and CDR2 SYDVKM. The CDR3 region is CASKVRGAARPGEQYF. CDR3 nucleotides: TGTGCCAGCAAAGTTCGGGGGGCAGCTCGCCCGGGGGAGCAGTACTTC. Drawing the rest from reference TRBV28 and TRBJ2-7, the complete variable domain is DVKVTQSSRYLVKRTGEKVFLECVQDMDHENMFWYRQDPGLGLRLIYFSYDVKMKEKGDIPEGYSVSREKKERFSLILESASTNQTSMYLCASKVRGAARPGEQYFGPGTRLTVT.

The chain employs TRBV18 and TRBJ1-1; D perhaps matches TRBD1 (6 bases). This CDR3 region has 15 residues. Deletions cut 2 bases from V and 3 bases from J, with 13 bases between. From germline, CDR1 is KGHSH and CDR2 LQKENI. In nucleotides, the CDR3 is TGTGCCAGCTCACCAACGAGGGAGGGGGACACTGAAGCTTTCTTT. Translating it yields CASSPTREGDTEAFF.

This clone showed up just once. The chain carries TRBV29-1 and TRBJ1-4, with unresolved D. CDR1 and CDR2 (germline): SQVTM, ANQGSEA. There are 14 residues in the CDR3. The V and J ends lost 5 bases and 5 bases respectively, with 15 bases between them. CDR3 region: CSVSPGNTNEKLFF. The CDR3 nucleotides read TGCAGCGTTTCCCCCGGGAACACGAATGAAAAACTGTTTTTT.

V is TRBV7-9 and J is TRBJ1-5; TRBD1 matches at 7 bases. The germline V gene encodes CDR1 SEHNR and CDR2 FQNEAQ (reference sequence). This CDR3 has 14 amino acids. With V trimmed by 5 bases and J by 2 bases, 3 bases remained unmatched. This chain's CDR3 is CASSPGTGNQPQHF. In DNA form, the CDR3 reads TGTGCCAGCAGCCCCGGGACAGGCAATCAGCCCCAGCATTTT.

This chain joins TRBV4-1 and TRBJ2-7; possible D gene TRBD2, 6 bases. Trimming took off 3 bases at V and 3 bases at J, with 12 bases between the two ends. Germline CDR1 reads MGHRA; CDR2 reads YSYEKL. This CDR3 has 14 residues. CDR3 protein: CASSHNSGYYEQYF. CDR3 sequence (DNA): TGCGCCAGCAGCCACAATAGCGGCTACTACGAGCAGTACTTC.

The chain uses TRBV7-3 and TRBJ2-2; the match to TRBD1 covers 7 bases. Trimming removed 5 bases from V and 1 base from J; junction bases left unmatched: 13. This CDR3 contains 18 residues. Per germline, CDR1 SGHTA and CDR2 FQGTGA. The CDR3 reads CASSPRGSGPRNTGELFF. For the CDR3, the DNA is TGTGCCAGCAGCCCCAGGGGGAGCGGCCCAAGGAACACCGGGGAGCTGTTTTTT. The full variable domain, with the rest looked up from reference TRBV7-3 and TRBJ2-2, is GAGVSQTPSNKVTEKGKYVELRCDPISGHTALYWYRQSLGQGPEFLIYFQGTGAADDSGLPNDRFFAVRPEGSVSTLKIQRTERGDSAVYLCASSPRGSGPRNTGELFFGEGSRLTVL.

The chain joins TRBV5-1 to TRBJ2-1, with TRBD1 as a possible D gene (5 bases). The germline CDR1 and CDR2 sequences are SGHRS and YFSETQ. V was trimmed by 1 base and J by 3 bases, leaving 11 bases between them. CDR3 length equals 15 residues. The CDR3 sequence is CASSLINRNYNEQFF. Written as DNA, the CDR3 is TGCGCCAGCAGCTTGATCAACAGGAACTACAATGAGCAGTTCTTC.

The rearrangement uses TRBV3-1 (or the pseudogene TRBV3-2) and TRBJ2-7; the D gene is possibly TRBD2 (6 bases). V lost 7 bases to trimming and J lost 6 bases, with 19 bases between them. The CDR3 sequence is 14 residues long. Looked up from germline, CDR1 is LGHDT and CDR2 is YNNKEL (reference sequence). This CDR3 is CASTPSGPRGEQYF. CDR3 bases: TGTGCCAGCACCCCAAGCGGGCCTCGGGGCGAGCAGTACTTC.

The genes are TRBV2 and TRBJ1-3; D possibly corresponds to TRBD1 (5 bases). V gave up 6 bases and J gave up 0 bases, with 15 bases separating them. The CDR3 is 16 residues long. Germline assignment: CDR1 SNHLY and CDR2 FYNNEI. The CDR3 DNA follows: TGTGCCAGCAGGAGCGGGACCGCAAGCTCTGGAAACACCATATATTTT. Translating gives CASRSGTASSGNTIYF. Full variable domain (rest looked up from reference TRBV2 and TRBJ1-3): EPEVTQTPSHQVTQMGQEVILRCVPISNHLYFYWYRQILGQKVEFLVSFYNNEISEKSEIFDDQFSVERPDGSNFTLKIRSTKLEDSAMYFCASRSGTASSGNTIYFGEGSWLTVV.

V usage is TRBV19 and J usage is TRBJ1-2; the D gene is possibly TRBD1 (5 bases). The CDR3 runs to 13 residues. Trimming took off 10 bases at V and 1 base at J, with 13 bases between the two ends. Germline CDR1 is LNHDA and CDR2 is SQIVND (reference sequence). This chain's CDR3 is CATSGRLNYGYTF. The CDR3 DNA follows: TGTGCCACTTCAGGGCGCCTTAACTATGGCTACACCTTC.

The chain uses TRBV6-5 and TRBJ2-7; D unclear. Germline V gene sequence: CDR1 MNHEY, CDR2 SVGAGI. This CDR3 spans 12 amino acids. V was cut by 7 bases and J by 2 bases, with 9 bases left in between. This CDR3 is CASILNPYEQYF. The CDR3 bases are TGTGCCAGCATTTTAAATCCCTACGAGCAGTACTTC.

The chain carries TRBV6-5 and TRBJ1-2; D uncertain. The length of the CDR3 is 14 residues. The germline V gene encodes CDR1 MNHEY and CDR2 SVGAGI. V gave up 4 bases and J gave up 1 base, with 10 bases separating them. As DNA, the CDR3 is TGTGCCAGCAGTTCATACAACCTTAACTATGGCTACACCTTC. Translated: CASSSYNLNYGYTF.

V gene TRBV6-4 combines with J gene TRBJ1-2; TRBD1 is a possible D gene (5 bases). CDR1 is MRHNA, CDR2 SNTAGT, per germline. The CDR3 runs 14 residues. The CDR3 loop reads CVKTNQGSNYGYTF. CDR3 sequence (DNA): TGTGTCAAGACAAACCAGGGATCTAACTATGGCTACACCTTC.

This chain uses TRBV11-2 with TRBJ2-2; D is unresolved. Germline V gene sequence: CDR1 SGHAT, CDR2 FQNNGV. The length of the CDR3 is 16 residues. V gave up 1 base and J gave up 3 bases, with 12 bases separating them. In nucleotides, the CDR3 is TGTGCCAGCAGCTTAGTGCAGATTGTACACACCGGGGAGCTGTTTTTT. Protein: CASSLVQIVHTGELFF.

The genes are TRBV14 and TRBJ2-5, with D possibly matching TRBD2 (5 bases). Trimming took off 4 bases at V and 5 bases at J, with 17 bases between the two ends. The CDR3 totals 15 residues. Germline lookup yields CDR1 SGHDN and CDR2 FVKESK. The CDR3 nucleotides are TGTGCCAGCAGCCCCTTGGGGTCTGAGCGGGAGACCCAGTACTTC. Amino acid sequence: CASSPLGSERETQYF.

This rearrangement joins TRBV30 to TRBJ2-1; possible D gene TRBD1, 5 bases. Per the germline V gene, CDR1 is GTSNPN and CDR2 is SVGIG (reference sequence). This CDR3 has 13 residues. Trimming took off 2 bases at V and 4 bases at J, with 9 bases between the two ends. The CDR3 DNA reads TGTGCCTGGAGTAAACAGGTATACAATGAGCAGTTCTTC. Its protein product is CAWSKQVYNEQFF.

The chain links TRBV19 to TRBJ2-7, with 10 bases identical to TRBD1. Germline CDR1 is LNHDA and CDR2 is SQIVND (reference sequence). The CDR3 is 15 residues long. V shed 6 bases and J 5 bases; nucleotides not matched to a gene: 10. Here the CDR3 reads CASSTTDRGPDEQYF. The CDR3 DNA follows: TGTGCCAGTAGCACAACCGACAGGGGGCCCGACGAGCAGTACTTC. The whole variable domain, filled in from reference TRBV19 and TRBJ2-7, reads DGGITQSPKYLFRKEGQNVTLSCEQNLNHDAMYWYRQDPGQGLRLIYYSQIVNDFQKGDIAEGYSVSREKKESFPLTVTSAQKNPTAFYLCASSTTDRGPDEQYFGPGTRLTVT.

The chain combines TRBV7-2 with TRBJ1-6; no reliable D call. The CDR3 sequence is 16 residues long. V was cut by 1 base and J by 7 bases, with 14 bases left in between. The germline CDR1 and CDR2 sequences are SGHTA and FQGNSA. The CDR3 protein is CASSLDEGIPNSPLHF. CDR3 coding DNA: TGTGCCAGCAGCTTAGATGAGGGTATCCCAAATTCACCCCTCCACTTT.

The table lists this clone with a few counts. The CDR3 DNA is TGTGCCAGCAGTTTAACCGGGACAGTTGATCATGAGCAGTTCTTC. Translated, it gives CASSLTGTVDHEQFF. The chain combines TRBV6-5 with TRBJ2-1; 7 bases are a match to TRBD1. The germline CDR1 and CDR2 sequences are MNHEY and SVGAGI. The CDR3 covers 15 residues. V lost 4 bases to trimming and J lost 8 bases; unmatched junction nucleotides: 11.

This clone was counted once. The CDR3 DNA reads as TGCAGCGTTCTGTGGGGGGAAGAGACCCAGTACTTC. Protein: CSVLWGEETQYF. The chain has TRBV29-1 and TRBJ2-5; D may be TRBD2 (6 bases). Trimming took off 5 bases at V and 3 bases at J, with 10 bases between the two ends. The CDR3 contains 12 residues. CDR1 SQVTM and CDR2 ANQGSEA come from the germline V gene.

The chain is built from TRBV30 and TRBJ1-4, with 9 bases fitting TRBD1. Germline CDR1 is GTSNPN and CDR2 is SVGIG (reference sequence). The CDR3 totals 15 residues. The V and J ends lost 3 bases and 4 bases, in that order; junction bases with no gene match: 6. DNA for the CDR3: TGTGCCTGGAGGCGACCGGGACAGGGTAATGAAAAACTGTTTTTT. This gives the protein CAWRRPGQGNEKLFF. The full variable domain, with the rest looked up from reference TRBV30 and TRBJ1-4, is SQTIHQWPATLVQPVGSPLSLECTVEGTSNPNLYWYRQAAGRGLQLLFYSVGIGQISSEVPQNLSASRPQDRQFILSSKKLLLSDSGFYLCAWRRPGQGNEKLFFGSGTQLSVL.

CDR3 residues: CASSVGTAGYTF. CDR3 nucleotide sequence: TGTGCCAGCAGCGTAGGGACAGCCGGCTACACCTTC. The chain has TRBV9 and TRBJ1-2; maybe TRBD1 (6 bases). CDR1 and CDR2 (germline): SGDLS, YYNGEE. The CDR3 consists of 12 residues. Trimming removed 0 bases at V and 8 bases at J, with 8 bases between.